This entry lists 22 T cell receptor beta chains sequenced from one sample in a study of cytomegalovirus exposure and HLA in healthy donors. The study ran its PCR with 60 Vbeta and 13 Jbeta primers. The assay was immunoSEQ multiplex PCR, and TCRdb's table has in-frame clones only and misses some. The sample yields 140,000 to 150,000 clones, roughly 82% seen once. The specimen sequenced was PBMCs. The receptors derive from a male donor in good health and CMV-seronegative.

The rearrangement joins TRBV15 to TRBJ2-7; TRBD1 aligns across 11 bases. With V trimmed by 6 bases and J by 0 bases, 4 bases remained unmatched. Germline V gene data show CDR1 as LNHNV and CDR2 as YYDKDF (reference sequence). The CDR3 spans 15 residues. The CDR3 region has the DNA TGTGCCACCAGGAAAGGGACAGGGGGCTCCTACGAGCAGTACTTC. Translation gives CATRKGTGGSYEQYF.

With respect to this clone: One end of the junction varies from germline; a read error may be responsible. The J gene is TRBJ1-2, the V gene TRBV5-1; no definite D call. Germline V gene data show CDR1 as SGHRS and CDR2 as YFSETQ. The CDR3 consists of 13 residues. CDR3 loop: CASSLYEAYDYTF. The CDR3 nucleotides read TGCGCCAGCAGCTTGTACGAGGCATATGACTACACCTTC. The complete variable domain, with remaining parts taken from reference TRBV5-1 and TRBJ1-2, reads KAGVTQTPRYLIKTRGQQVTLSCSPISGHRSVSWYQQTPGQGLQFLFEYFSETQRNKGNFPGRFSGRQFSNSRSEMNVSTLELGDSALYLCASSLYEAYDYTFGSGTRLTVV.

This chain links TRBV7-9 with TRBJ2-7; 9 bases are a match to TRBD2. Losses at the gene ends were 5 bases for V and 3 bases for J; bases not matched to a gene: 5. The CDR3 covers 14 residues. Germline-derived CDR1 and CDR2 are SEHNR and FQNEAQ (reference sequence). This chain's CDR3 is CASSIGLASYEQYF. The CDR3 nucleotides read TGTGCCAGCAGCATAGGACTAGCGAGCTACGAGCAGTACTTC.

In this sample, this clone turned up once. For the CDR3, the DNA is TGTGCCAGCAGTACGACTAGCGGGAGTGCGGAGACCCAGTACTTC. This sequence encodes CASSTTSGSAETQYF. The chain has TRBV27 and TRBJ2-5, with 12 bases lining up with TRBD2. V lost 5 bases, J lost 5 bases, and 6 bases stayed unmatched. CDR3 length: 15 residues. Germline lookup yields CDR1 MNHEY and CDR2 SMNVEV (reference sequence).

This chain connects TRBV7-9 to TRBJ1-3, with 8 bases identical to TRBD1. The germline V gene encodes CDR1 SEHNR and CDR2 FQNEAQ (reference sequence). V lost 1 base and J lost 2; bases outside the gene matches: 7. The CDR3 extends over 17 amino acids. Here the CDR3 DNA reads TGTGCCAGCAGCTTAGGCGCAGGGGGCCCACCTGGAAACACCATATATTTT. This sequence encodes CASSLGAGGPPGNTIYF.

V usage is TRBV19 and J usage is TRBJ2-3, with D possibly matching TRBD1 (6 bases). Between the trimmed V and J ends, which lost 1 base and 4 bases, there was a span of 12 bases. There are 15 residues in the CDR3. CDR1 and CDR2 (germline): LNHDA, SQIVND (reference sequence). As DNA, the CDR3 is TGTGCCAGTAGTATAGGTGACAGGTCGCCAGATACGCAGTATTTT. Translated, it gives CASSIGDRSPDTQYF. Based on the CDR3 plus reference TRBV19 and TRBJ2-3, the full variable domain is DGGITQSPKYLFRKEGQNVTLSCEQNLNHDAMYWYRQDPGQGLRLIYYSQIVNDFQKGDIAEGYSVSREKKESFPLTVTSAQKNPTAFYLCASSIGDRSPDTQYFGPGTRLTVL.

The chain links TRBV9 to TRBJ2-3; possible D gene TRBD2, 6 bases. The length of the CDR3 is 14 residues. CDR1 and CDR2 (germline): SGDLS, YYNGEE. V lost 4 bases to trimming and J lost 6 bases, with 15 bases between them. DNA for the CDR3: TGTGCCAGCAGCTTGGAGGGCCCGGAGGATACGCAGTATTTT. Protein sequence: CASSLEGPEDTQYF. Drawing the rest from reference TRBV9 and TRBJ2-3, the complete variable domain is DSGVTQTPKHLITATGQRVTLRCSPRSGDLSVYWYQQSLDQGLQFLIQYYNGEERAKGNILERFSAQQFPDLHSELNLSSLELGDSALYFCASSLEGPEDTQYFGPGTRLTVL.

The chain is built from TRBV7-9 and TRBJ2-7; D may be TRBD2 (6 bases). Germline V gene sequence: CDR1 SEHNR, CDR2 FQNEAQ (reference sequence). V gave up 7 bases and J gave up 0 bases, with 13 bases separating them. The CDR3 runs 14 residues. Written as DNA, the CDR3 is TGTGCCAGCACGGGAGCGGAGAGCTCCTACGAGCAGTACTTC. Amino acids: CASTGAESSYEQYF.

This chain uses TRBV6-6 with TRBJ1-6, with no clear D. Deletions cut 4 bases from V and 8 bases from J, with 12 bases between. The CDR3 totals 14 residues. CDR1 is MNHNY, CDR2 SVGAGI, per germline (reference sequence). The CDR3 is CASSLRVVDSPLHF. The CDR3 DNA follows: TGTGCCAGCAGTTTACGGGTTGTGGATTCACCCCTCCACTTT.

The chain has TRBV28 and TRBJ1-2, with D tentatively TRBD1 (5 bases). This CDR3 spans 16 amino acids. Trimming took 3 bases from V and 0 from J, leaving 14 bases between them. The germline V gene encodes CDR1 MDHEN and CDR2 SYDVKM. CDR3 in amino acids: CASSLGGTGSNYGYTF. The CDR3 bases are TGTGCCAGCAGTTTGGGGGGTACAGGTTCTAACTATGGCTACACCTTC.

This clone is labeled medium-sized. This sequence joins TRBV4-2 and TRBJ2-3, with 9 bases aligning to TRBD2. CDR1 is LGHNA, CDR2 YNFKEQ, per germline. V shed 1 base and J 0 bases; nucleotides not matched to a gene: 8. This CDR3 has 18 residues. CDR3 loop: CASSQGFSGSPSTDTQYF. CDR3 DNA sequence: TGTGCCAGCAGCCAAGGTTTTAGCGGGAGCCCTAGCACAGATACGCAGTATTTT.

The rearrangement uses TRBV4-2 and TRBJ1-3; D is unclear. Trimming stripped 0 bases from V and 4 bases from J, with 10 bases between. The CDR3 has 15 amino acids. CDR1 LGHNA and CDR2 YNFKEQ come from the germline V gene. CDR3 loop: CASSQDATGGNTIYF. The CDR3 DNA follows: TGTGCCAGCAGCCAAGATGCGACGGGAGGAAACACCATATATTTT.

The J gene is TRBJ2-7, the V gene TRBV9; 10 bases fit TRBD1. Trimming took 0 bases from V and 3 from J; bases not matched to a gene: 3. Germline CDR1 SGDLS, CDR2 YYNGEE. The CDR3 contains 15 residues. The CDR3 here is CASSVGGTGVYEQYF. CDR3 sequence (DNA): TGTGCCAGCAGCGTAGGGGGGACAGGGGTCTACGAGCAGTACTTC. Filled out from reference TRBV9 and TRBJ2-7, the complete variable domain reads DSGVTQTPKHLITATGQRVTLRCSPRSGDLSVYWYQQSLDQGLQFLIQYYNGEERAKGNILERFSAQQFPDLHSELNLSSLELGDSALYFCASSVGGTGVYEQYFGPGTRLTVT.

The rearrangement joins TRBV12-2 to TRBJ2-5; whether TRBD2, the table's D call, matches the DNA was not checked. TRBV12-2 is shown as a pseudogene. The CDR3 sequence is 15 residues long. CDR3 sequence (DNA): TGTGCAAGTCGCCCGACTAGCGGGGGGGCAGAGACCCAGTACTTC. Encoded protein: CASRPTSGGAETQYF.

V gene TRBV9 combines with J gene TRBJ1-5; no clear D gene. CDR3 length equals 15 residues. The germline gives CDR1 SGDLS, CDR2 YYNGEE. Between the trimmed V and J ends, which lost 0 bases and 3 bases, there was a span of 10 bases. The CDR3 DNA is TGTGCCAGCAGCGTAGATCCAGATTTCAATCAGCCCCAGCATTTT. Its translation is CASSVDPDFNQPQHF.

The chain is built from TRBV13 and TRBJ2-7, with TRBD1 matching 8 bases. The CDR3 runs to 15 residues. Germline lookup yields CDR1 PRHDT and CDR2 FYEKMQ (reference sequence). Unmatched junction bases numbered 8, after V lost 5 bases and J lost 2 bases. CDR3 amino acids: CASSTRQGQPYEQYF. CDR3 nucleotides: TGTGCCAGCAGCACACGACAGGGGCAGCCCTACGAGCAGTACTTC. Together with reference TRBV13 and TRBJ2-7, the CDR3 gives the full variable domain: AAGVIQSPRHLIKEKRETATLKCYPIPRHDTVYWYQQGPGQDPQFLISFYEKMQSDKGSIPDRFSAQQFSDYHSELNMSSLELGDSALYFCASSTRQGQPYEQYFGPGTRLTVT.

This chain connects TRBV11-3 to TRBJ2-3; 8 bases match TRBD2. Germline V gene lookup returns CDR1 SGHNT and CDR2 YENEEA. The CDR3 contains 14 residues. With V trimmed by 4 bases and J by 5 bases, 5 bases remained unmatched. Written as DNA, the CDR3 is TGTGCCAGCAGCTCGGCGGGGGGAGGAGATACGCAGTATTTT. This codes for CASSSAGGGDTQYF.

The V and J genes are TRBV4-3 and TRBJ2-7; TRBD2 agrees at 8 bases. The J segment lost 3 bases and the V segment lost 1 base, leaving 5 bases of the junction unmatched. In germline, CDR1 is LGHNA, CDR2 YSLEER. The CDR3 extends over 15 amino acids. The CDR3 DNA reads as TGCGCCAGCAGCCAAGGGACTAGCAACTACTACGAGCAGTACTTC. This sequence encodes CASSQGTSNYYEQYF.

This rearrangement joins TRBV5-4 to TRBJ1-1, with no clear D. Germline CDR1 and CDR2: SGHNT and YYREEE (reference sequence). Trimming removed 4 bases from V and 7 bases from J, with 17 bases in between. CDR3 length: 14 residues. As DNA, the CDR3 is TGTGCCAGCAGCCCGGGAGGGTTAGTGAGTGAAGCTTTCTTT. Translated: CASSPGGLVSEAFF. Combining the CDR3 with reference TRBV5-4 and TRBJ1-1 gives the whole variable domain ETGVTQSPTHLIKTRGQQVTLRCSSQSGHNTVSWYQQALGQGPQFIFQYYREEENGRGNFPPRFSGLQFPNYSSELNVNALELDDSALYLCASSPGGLVSEAFFGQGTRLTVV.

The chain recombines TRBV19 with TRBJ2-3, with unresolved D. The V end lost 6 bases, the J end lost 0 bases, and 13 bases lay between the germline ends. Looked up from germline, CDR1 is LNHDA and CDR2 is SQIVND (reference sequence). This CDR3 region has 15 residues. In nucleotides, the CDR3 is TGTGCCAGTAGAAGAGCATCGGGTAGCACAGATACGCAGTATTTT. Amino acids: CASRRASGSTDTQYF.

The CDR3 is CASSQGLAGGPETQYF. For the CDR3, the DNA is TGTGCCAGCAGTCAAGGACTAGCGGGAGGGCCCGAGACCCAGTACTTC. The rearrangement links TRBV9 to TRBJ2-5; 15 bases fit TRBD2. V lost 5 bases and J lost 5; bases outside the gene matches: 7. The CDR3 length is 16 residues. The germline CDR1 and CDR2 sequences are SGDLS and YYNGEE.

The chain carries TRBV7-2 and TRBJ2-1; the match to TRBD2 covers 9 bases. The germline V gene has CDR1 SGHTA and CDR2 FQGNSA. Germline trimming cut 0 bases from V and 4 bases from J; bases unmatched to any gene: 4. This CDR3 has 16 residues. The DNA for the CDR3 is TGTGCCAGCAGCTTAGCCCCTAGCGGGGATTACAATGAGCAGTTCTTC. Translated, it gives CASSLAPSGDYNEQFF.